The 28 T cell receptor beta chains in this list originate from one sample, sequenced in a study of CD4 T cell repertoires in COVID-19. The protocol was immunoSEQ multiplex PCR, while the TCRdb copy is restricted to in-frame clones and leaves out a portion. The sample has 20,000 or so clones; more than 75% are singletons. No culture step preceded sequencing of the ex vivo isolated memory T cells. The sample in question was central memory CD4+ T cells from blood, obtained before the COVID-19 pandemic. Source of these receptors: a human donor who had COVID-19.

The J gene is TRBJ2-1, the V gene TRBV4-1, with D perhaps matching TRBD2 (6 bases). Germline V CDR1 and CDR2: MGHRA, YSYEKL. Trimming took 4 bases from V and 1 from J, leaving 14 bases between them. The length of the CDR3 is 16 residues. Written as DNA, the CDR3 is TGCGCCAGCAGCCCTGGGGTAGCGGCATCCTACAATGAGCAGTTCTTC. This encodes CASSPGVAASYNEQFF.

This chain joins TRBV5-1 and TRBJ2-1; D may be TRBD2 (6 bases). Trimming removed 3 bases from V and 6 bases from J, with 13 bases in between. Germline V gene lookup returns CDR1 SGHRS and CDR2 YFSETQ. This CDR3 spans 14 amino acids. In DNA form, the CDR3 reads TGCGCCAGCAGCTCGCGGGACTCGATCAATGAGCAGTTCTTC. Amino acids: CASSSRDSINEQFF.

This chain links TRBV5-6 with TRBJ2-3; 7 bases align to TRBD2. CDR1 is SGHDT, CDR2 YYEEEE, per germline. V was pared by 4 bases and J by 8 bases, with 19 bases of the junction left unmatched. The CDR3 extends over 17 amino acids. The DNA of the CDR3 is TGTGCCAGCAGCCCTCCCGCGGGGAGGGATGGTTGGGGTACGCAGTATTTT. It is translated as CASSPPAGRDGWGTQYF.

The chain combines TRBV4-1 with TRBJ2-7; 7 nucleotides agree with TRBD1. The CDR3 totals 15 residues. Trimming removed 3 bases from V and 3 bases from J; junction bases left unmatched: 8. CDR1 MGHRA and CDR2 YSYEKL come from the germline V gene. The CDR3 nucleotides read TGCGCCAGCAGCCACCAGGGGGAACCTATCTACGAGCAGTACTTC. Its translation: CASSHQGEPIYEQYF.

This chain joins TRBV14 and TRBJ1-1; 8 positions match TRBD1. Per germline, CDR1 SGHDN and CDR2 FVKESK. The length of the CDR3 is 14 residues. Unmatched junction bases numbered 6, after V lost 5 bases and J lost 4 bases. The CDR3 region has the DNA TGTGCCAGCAGCAGCCGTACAGGGGGCACTGAAGCTTTCTTT. This encodes CASSSRTGGTEAFF.

The V gene is TRBV14, the J gene TRBJ2-5; D remains ambiguous. V was cut by 5 bases and J by 5 bases, with 6 bases left in between. CDR3 length: 11 amino acids. Per the germline V gene, CDR1 is SGHDN and CDR2 is FVKESK. CDR3: CASSTYETQYF. CDR3 coding DNA: TGTGCCAGCAGCACCTATGAGACCCAGTACTTC. The full variable domain, completed using reference TRBV14 and TRBJ2-5, is EAGVTQFPSHSVIEKGQTVTLRCDPISGHDNLYWYRRVMGKEIKFLLHFVKESKQDESGMPNNRFLAERTGGTYSTLKVQPAELEDSGVYFCASSTYETQYFGPGTRLLVL.

This chain joins TRBV19 and TRBJ2-1; D is ambiguous. The CDR3 is 13 residues long. Germline CDR1 is LNHDA and CDR2 is SQIVND (reference sequence). Trimming took 5 bases from V and 3 from J, leaving 8 bases between them. The CDR3 sequence: CASSEASYNEQFF. CDR3 in DNA: TGTGCCAGTAGTGAGGCTAGCTACAATGAGCAGTTCTTC.

This clone appeared a single time. The chain links TRBV5-1 to TRBJ2-2; D not resolved. The CDR3 extends over 16 amino acids. The V gene lost 0 bases and the J gene lost 5 bases, with 14 bases spanning the gap. Germline values: CDR1 SGHRS, CDR2 YFSETQ. In DNA form, the CDR3 reads TGCGCCAGCAGCTTGGGGCAGAAACCTCTTACCGGGGAGCTGTTTTTT. Its translation: CASSLGQKPLTGELFF.

The rearrangement joins TRBV29-1 to TRBJ2-7, with 11 positions matching TRBD1. The CDR3 covers 14 residues. Germline V CDR1 and CDR2: SQVTM, ANQGSEA. Unmatched junction bases numbered 13, after V lost 6 bases and J lost 9 bases. CDR3 DNA sequence: TGCAGCGTCACAGACCAGGACAGGGGGCGGGTGCAGTACTTC. It translates to CSVTDQDRGRVQYF.

This chain links TRBV7-8 with TRBJ2-1, with 10 bases identical to TRBD2. Germline V gives CDR1 SGHVS, CDR2 FQNEAQ. The CDR3 consists of 15 residues. Trimming cost V 4 bases and J 5 bases; bases outside gene matches: 5. The CDR3 reads CASSWVAGGNNEQFF. CDR3 bases: TGTGCCAGCAGCTGGGTAGCGGGAGGAAACAATGAGCAGTTCTTC. Based on the CDR3 plus reference TRBV7-8 and TRBJ2-1, the full variable domain is GAGVSQSPRYKVAKRGQDVALRCDPISGHVSLFWYQQALGQGPEFLTYFQNEAQLDKSGLPSDRFFAERPEGSVSTLKIQRTQQEDSAVYLCASSWVAGGNNEQFFGPGTRLTVL.

The chain joins TRBV11-2 to TRBJ1-1; D not certain. Germline V gene sequence: CDR1 SGHAT, CDR2 FQNNGV. This CDR3 has 13 amino acids. Trimming took off 3 bases at V and 1 base at J, with 6 bases between the two ends. CDR3 region: CASSFAPNTEAFF. The CDR3 DNA is TGTGCCAGCAGCTTTGCGCCGAACACTGAAGCTTTCTTT.

This clone was detected only once. The rearrangement joins TRBV4-1 to TRBJ1-2, with 10 bases lining up with TRBD1. J gave up 3 bases and V 6 bases, and 16 bases lay outside the gene matches. The CDR3 consists of 18 residues. The V gene's germline CDR1 is MGHRA and CDR2 YSYEKL. The CDR3: CASRPRGTGAGEDYGYTF. The DNA of the CDR3 is TGCGCCAGCAGACCTAGGGGGACAGGGGCCGGGGAGGACTATGGCTACACCTTC.

The rearrangement uses TRBV11-3 and TRBJ1-1; no firm D call. V lost 5 bases and J lost 5, with 12 bases in between. This CDR3 contains 13 residues. Per the germline V gene, CDR1 is SGHNT and CDR2 is YENEEA. This chain's CDR3 is CASSENGRTEAFF. Here the CDR3 DNA reads TGTGCCAGCAGCGAAAATGGGAGGACTGAAGCTTTCTTT.

The gene calls are TRBV5-6 and TRBJ1-5; D may be TRBD1 (5 bases). Germline V lookup: CDR1 SGHDT, CDR2 YYEEEE. Trimming stripped 3 bases from V and 4 bases from J, with 14 bases between. The CDR3 has 15 amino acids. The CDR3 protein is CASSSDGGGNQPQHF. CDR3 sequence (DNA): TGTGCCAGCAGCTCGGACGGGGGTGGGAATCAGCCCCAGCATTTT.

The J gene is TRBJ2-5, the V gene TRBV5-1, with 15 bases matching TRBD2. Trimming at V came to 4 bases and at J to 2 bases, leaving 6 bases not matched to a gene. Germline V gene data show CDR1 as SGHRS and CDR2 as YFSETQ. This CDR3 has 17 amino acids. CDR3 amino acids: CASSRTSGGAVQETQYF. The CDR3 DNA sequence: TGCGCCAGCAGCCGGACTAGCGGGGGGGCGGTTCAAGAGACCCAGTACTTC. Together with reference TRBV5-1 and TRBJ2-5, the CDR3 gives the full variable domain: KAGVTQTPRYLIKTRGQQVTLSCSPISGHRSVSWYQQTPGQGLQFLFEYFSETQRNKGNFPGRFSGRQFSNSRSEMNVSTLELGDSALYLCASSRTSGGAVQETQYFGPGTRLLVL.

This clone was seen only once. The CDR3 loop is CASSASPGTDRGREAFF. The CDR3 DNA reads TGTGCCAGCAGTGCCTCCCCCGGGACAGACCGCGGAAGGGAAGCTTTCTTT. V gene TRBV25-1 combines with J gene TRBJ1-1; 7 positions agree with TRBD1. The CDR3 has 17 amino acids. Germline CDR1 is MGHDK and CDR2 is SYGVNS. The ends lost 4 bases at V and 8 bases at J; junction bases unmatched: 19.

The chain combines TRBV18 with TRBJ1-2; D gene unclear. Trimming cost V 4 bases and J 2 bases, with 8 bases left between them. The V gene's germline CDR1 is KGHSH and CDR2 LQKENI. The CDR3 sequence is 13 residues long. CDR3 in amino acids: CASSLEVNYGYTF. Here the CDR3 DNA reads TGTGCCAGCTCACTTGAGGTGAACTATGGCTACACCTTC.

V is TRBV9 and J is TRBJ2-3, with TRBD1 matching over 7 bases. J gave up 5 bases and V 2 bases, and 8 bases lay outside the gene matches. Germline-derived CDR1 and CDR2 are SGDLS and YYNGEE. The CDR3 consists of 15 residues. The CDR3 coding sequence is TGTGCCAGCAGCGTGATCAAGGGGGCAGTAGATACGCAGTATTTT. This codes for CASSVIKGAVDTQYF. Full variable domain (remainder filled in from reference TRBV9 and TRBJ2-3): DSGVTQTPKHLITATGQRVTLRCSPRSGDLSVYWYQQSLDQGLQFLIQYYNGEERAKGNILERFSAQQFPDLHSELNLSSLELGDSALYFCASSVIKGAVDTQYFGPGTRLTVL.

This clone was seen a single time. The chain employs TRBV5-1 and TRBJ2-3; 9 bases fit TRBD1. There are 15 residues in the CDR3. After removal of 1 base from V and 1 base from J, the junction contained 1 base not matched to a gene. Germline V CDR1 and CDR2: SGHRS, YFSETQ. This chain's CDR3 is CASSLTGGGTDTQYF. The CDR3 DNA sequence: TGCGCCAGCAGCTTGACAGGGGGCGGCACAGATACGCAGTATTTT.

This clone was counted once. The J gene is TRBJ2-5, the V gene TRBV4-2; 16 bases match TRBD2. The CDR3 length is 16 residues. Trimming took 4 bases from V and 5 from J; bases not matched to a gene: 4. Per the germline V gene, CDR1 is LGHNA and CDR2 is YNFKEQ. Written as DNA, the CDR3 is TGTGCCAGCAGCCCCGGGACTAGCGGGAGGGAGGAGACCCAGTACTTC. Its translation: CASSPGTSGREETQYF.

The chain couples TRBV28 to TRBJ1-2; 7 positions match TRBD1. The CDR3 length is 12 residues. Trimming cost V 5 bases and J 6 bases; bases outside gene matches: 3. The germline V gene has CDR1 MDHEN and CDR2 SYDVKM. The CDR3 protein is CASSRQGNGYTF. The CDR3 nucleotides read TGTGCCAGCAGTCGACAGGGAAATGGCTACACCTTC.

The chain carries TRBV13 and TRBJ2-1; a possible D gene is TRBD2 (7 bases). Trimming took off 2 bases at V and 6 bases at J, with 20 bases between the two ends. Germline CDR1 PRHDT, CDR2 FYEKMQ (reference sequence). This CDR3 spans 17 amino acids. Written as DNA, the CDR3 is TGTGCCAGCAGCTTACGACGGGGGGCCCTCCGAGCCAATGAGCAGTTCTTC. Translating gives CASSLRRGALRANEQFF.

This chain uses TRBV15 with TRBJ2-5, with 7 bases identical to TRBD1. The CDR3 length is 15 residues. The trim removed 9 bases at V and 2 bases at J, leaving 12 bases unmatched. Per the germline V gene, CDR1 is LNHNV and CDR2 is YYDKDF (reference sequence). CDR3 amino acids: CATSGGSQLQETQYF. CDR3 DNA: TGTGCCACTTCAGGGGGTTCTCAACTTCAAGAGACCCAGTACTTC. Together with reference TRBV15 and TRBJ2-5, the CDR3 gives the full variable domain: DAMVIQNPRYQVTQFGKPVTLSCSQTLNHNVMYWYQQKSSQAPKLLFHYYDKDFNNEADTPDNFQSRRPNTSFCFLDIRSPGLGDTAMYLCATSGGSQLQETQYFGPGTRLLVL.

This clone was recorded once. This chain connects TRBV30 to TRBJ2-2, with D tentatively TRBD1 (5 bases). V dropped 3 bases and J dropped 5 bases, with 10 bases sitting between them. Germline CDR1 and CDR2: GTSNPN and SVGIG (reference sequence). This CDR3 has 13 amino acids. CDR3 sequence (DNA): TGTGCCTGGAGAAAGGCAGGGACCGGGGAGCTGTTTTTT. Its protein product is CAWRKAGTGELFF. The whole variable domain, filled in from reference TRBV30 and TRBJ2-2, reads SQTIHQWPATLVQPVGSPLSLECTVEGTSNPNLYWYRQAAGRGLQLLFYSVGIGQISSEVPQNLSASRPQDRQFILSSKKLLLSDSGFYLCAWRKAGTGELFFGEGSRLTVL.

The chain carries TRBV19 and TRBJ1-1, with 7 nucleotides matching TRBD1. CDR1 LNHDA and CDR2 SQIVND come from the germline V gene (reference sequence). V gave up 4 bases and J gave up 4 bases; unmatched junction bases: 3. The CDR3 loop spans 13 amino acids. CDR3 DNA: TGTGCCAGTAGTAACAGGGGAACCACTGAAGCTTTCTTT. This gives the protein CASSNRGTTEAFF. The full variable domain, in which reference TRBV19 and TRBJ1-1 provide the parts outside the CDR3, is DGGITQSPKYLFRKEGQNVTLSCEQNLNHDAMYWYRQDPGQGLRLIYYSQIVNDFQKGDIAEGYSVSREKKESFPLTVTSAQKNPTAFYLCASSNRGTTEAFFGQGTRLTVV.

The V gene is TRBV7-3, the J gene TRBJ2-5; 13 bases match TRBD2. The trim removed 3 bases at V and 5 bases at J, leaving 9 bases unmatched. The germline gives CDR1 SGHTA, CDR2 FQGTGA. There are 17 residues in the CDR3. The CDR3 sequence is CASSLVGTSGVGETQYF. The DNA of the CDR3 is TGTGCCAGCAGCTTGGTGGGGACTAGCGGGGTTGGGGAGACCCAGTACTTC.

Turning to this clone: This specimen includes other DNA sequences encoding the same CDR3. The J gene is TRBJ2-5, the V gene TRBV5-1; no clear D. Germline CDR1 SGHRS, CDR2 YFSETQ. Trimming took off 1 base at V and 3 bases at J, with 4 bases between the two ends. This CDR3 contains 12 residues. The CDR3 nucleotides read TGCGCCAGCAGCTTGCCCGAAGAGACCCAGTACTTC. Its translation is CASSLPEETQYF.

The chain uses TRBV7-2 and TRBJ1-1; perhaps TRBD1 as D (5 bases). With 5 bases removed from V and 1 base from J, the gap between germline ends came to 20 bases. This CDR3 is built from 17 residues. Per germline, CDR1 SGHTA and CDR2 FQGNSA. The CDR3 spells CASSRPGRGERNTEAFF. Written as DNA, the CDR3 is TGTGCCAGCAGCCGCCCGGGGCGGGGCGAAAGGAACACTGAAGCTTTCTTT.